Following are 22 T cell receptor beta chains from one sample sequenced in a study of T cell responses to AZD1222 COVID-19 vaccine. Generated by immunoSEQ multiplex PCR, the TCRdb table keeps only in-frame clones and is missing some. The repertoire includes 100,000 or so clones, 80% to 95% of them detected once, and approximately 1.7% sits in the top ten. Sequenced here: peripheral blood, sampled on day 0 of AZD1222 vaccination. Receptors were obtained from an adult in good health.

The chain is built from TRBV5-5 and TRBJ1-3; D gene ambiguous. Germline CDR1 reads SGHKS; CDR2 reads YYEKEE (reference sequence). V shed 1 base and J shed 0 bases, with 8 bases lying between them. CDR3 length: 15 amino acids. The CDR3 protein is CASSLSSFSGNTIYF. CDR3 coding DNA: TGTGCCAGCAGCTTGTCAAGCTTCTCTGGAAACACCATATATTTT. Based on the CDR3 plus reference TRBV5-5 and TRBJ1-3, the full variable domain is DAGVTQSPTHLIKTRGQQVTLRCSPISGHKSVSWYQQVLGQGPQFIFQYYEKEERGRGNFPDRFSARQFPNYSSELNVNALLLGDSALYLCASSLSSFSGNTIYFGEGSWLTVV.

The chain combines TRBV9 with TRBJ2-1; no clear D gene. The V and J ends lost 3 bases and 5 bases respectively, with 15 bases between them. CDR1 and CDR2 from the germline V gene are SGDLS and YYNGEE. The CDR3 totals 15 residues. Here the CDR3 reads CASSALWAANNEQFF. CDR3 bases: TGTGCCAGCAGCGCTTTGTGGGCCGCTAACAATGAGCAGTTCTTC.

The rearrangement joins TRBV2 to TRBJ2-3; TRBD2 matches at 7 bases. The trim removed 5 bases at V and 5 bases at J, leaving 4 bases unmatched. Germline loops: CDR1 SNHLY, CDR2 FYNNEI. This CDR3 comprises 13 residues. CDR3 bases: TGTGCCAGCAGTAGCGGGACGGGAGATACGCAGTATTTT. Encoded protein: CASSSGTGDTQYF.

The V call is TRBV28, the J call TRBJ1-5, with unresolved D. CDR1 and CDR2 from the germline V gene are MDHEN and SYDVKM. Trimming shortened V by 1 base and J by 5 bases, and 6 bases separated the two germline ends. The CDR3 loop spans 13 amino acids. In DNA form, the CDR3 reads TGTGCCAGCAGTTTATTGTCCCATCAGCCCCAGCATTTT. Its translation: CASSLLSHQPQHF.

This chain joins TRBV7-2 and TRBJ2-1, with D perhaps matching TRBD2 (6 bases). The CDR3 has 18 residues. V was pared by 1 base and J by 0 bases, with 16 bases between. The germline CDR1 and CDR2 sequences are SGHTA and FQGNSA. Here the CDR3 reads CASSLGIGAGSSYNEQFF. The CDR3 region has the DNA TGTGCCAGCAGCTTAGGAATTGGAGCGGGTAGCTCCTACAATGAGCAGTTCTTC.

This chain uses TRBV4-2 with TRBJ1-1; the match to TRBD1 covers 7 bases. CDR1 is LGHNA and CDR2 is YNFKEQ in the germline V gene. CDR3 size: 13 residues. The ends lost 0 bases at V and 10 bases at J; junction bases unmatched: 5. DNA of the CDR3: TGTGCCAGCAGCCAAGAGGGACAGTTCGTAGCTTTCTTT. It specifies CASSQEGQFVAFF.

The chain couples TRBV11-2 to TRBJ2-5; TRBD2 might be the D (6 bases). Germline V gene sequence: CDR1 SGHAT, CDR2 FQNNGV. V lost 5 bases and J 1 base, leaving 14 bases between the germline ends. CDR3 length: 15 residues. CDR3 DNA sequence: TGTGCCAGCAGCCCCGCGACTAGTTTCCAAGAGACCCAGTACTTC. Protein: CASSPATSFQETQYF.

The V and J genes are TRBV7-8 and TRBJ1-5; TRBD1 matches at 8 bases. V trimming: 2 bases; J trimming: 2 bases; junction bases outside the gene matches: 11. Looked up from germline, CDR1 is SGHVS and CDR2 is FQNEAQ. The CDR3 has 18 amino acids. For the CDR3, the DNA is TGTGCCAGCAGCTTATCCGACAGGGGACTTCTGCGCAATCAGCCCCAGCATTTT. Amino acid sequence: CASSLSDRGLLRNQPQHF.

J is TRBJ1-1 and V is TRBV18; D may be TRBD1 (5 bases). Deletions cut 3 bases from V and 0 bases from J, with 14 bases between. The CDR3 covers 16 residues. Germline CDR1 and CDR2: KGHSH and LQKENI. Written as DNA, the CDR3 is TGTGCCAGCTCACCCCCGGGACGGTCCATGAACACTGAAGCTTTCTTT. It translates to CASSPPGRSMNTEAFF.

The V gene is TRBV9, the J gene TRBJ2-1, with D uncertain. The germline gives CDR1 SGDLS, CDR2 YYNGEE. This CDR3 spans 15 amino acids. Trimming took off 0 bases at V and 1 base at J, with 8 bases between the two ends. The CDR3 spells CASSVGLDSYNEQFF. The CDR3 DNA reads as TGTGCCAGCAGCGTAGGCTTGGATTCCTACAATGAGCAGTTCTTC.

In nucleotides, the CDR3 is TGTGCCTGGAGTGTAATTGAGCCCGATACGCAGTATTTT. As protein: CAWSVIEPDTQYF. The chain joins TRBV30 to TRBJ2-3, with D hard to call. V lost 0 bases and J lost 6, with 10 bases in between. Germline V gene sequence: CDR1 GTSNPN, CDR2 SVGIG (reference sequence). This CDR3 spans 13 amino acids. Together with reference TRBV30 and TRBJ2-3, the CDR3 gives the full variable domain: SQTIHQWPATLVQPVGSPLSLECTVEGTSNPNLYWYRQAAGRGLQLLFYSVGIGQISSEVPQNLSASRPQDRQFILSSKKLLLSDSGFYLCAWSVIEPDTQYFGPGTRLTVL.

V and J are TRBV5-8 and TRBJ1-5; D gene unclear. Germline assignment: CDR1 SGHTS and CDR2 YDEGEE. CDR3 size: 14 residues. Trimming took 6 bases from V and 2 from J, leaving 12 bases between them. The CDR3 DNA reads as TGTGCCAGCACCCCGGGGATGCGCAATCAGCCCCAGCATTTT. Its translation is CASTPGMRNQPQHF.

The rearrangement joins TRBV19 to TRBJ1-2; no clear D. The CDR3 loop spans 11 amino acids. V dropped 5 bases and J dropped 8 bases, with 9 bases sitting between them. Looked up from germline, CDR1 is LNHDA and CDR2 is SQIVND (reference sequence). The CDR3 region has the DNA TGTGCCAGTAGTTGGGCCTCGGGCTACACCTTC. Encoded protein: CASSWASGYTF.

This chain links TRBV18 with TRBJ1-3; perhaps TRBD1 as D (5 bases). Trimming took off 3 bases at V and 1 base at J, with 16 bases between the two ends. Germline lookup yields CDR1 KGHSH and CDR2 LQKENI. The CDR3 totals 17 residues. The CDR3 region is CASSPVPGIRSGNTIYF. In DNA, the CDR3 is TGTGCCAGCTCACCGGTTCCAGGGATTAGATCTGGAAACACCATATATTTT.

Of note for this clone: A read error may produce the germline difference seen at one junction end. The rearrangement uses TRBV7-9 and TRBJ1-1, with TRBD1 as a possible D gene (6 bases). Germline CDR1 SEHNR, CDR2 FQNEAQ (reference sequence). The CDR3 runs 14 residues. The CDR3 coding sequence is TGTGCCAGCAGCATCACAGGGCTGAACGCTGAAGCTTTCTTT. This translates into CASSITGLNAEAFF. The whole variable domain, filled in from reference TRBV7-9 and TRBJ1-1, reads DTGVSQNPRHKITKRGQNVTFRCDPISEHNRLYWYRQTLGQGPEFLTYFQNEAQLEKSRLLSDRFSAERPKGSFSTLEIQRTEQGDSAMYLCASSITGLNAEAFFGQGTRLTVV.

This rearrangement joins TRBV5-1 to TRBJ1-1; D may be TRBD1 (6 bases). Trimming stripped 3 bases from V and 4 bases from J, with 13 bases between. The CDR3 consists of 14 residues. The germline gives CDR1 SGHRS, CDR2 YFSETQ. This chain's CDR3 is CASSSQGPSTEAFF. In DNA, the CDR3 is TGCGCCAGCAGCTCACAGGGCCCGAGCACTGAAGCTTTCTTT.

V and J are TRBV27 and TRBJ2-3; no definite D call. Trimming cost V 7 bases and J 5 bases, with 13 bases left between them. The CDR3 is 13 residues long. Germline CDR1 reads MNHEY; CDR2 reads SMNVEV (reference sequence). DNA of the CDR3: TGTGCCAGCACTTCTAAAGGCGGAGATACGCAGTATTTT. Its translation is CASTSKGGDTQYF.

The chain is built from TRBV29-1 and TRBJ2-1, with D perhaps TRBD2 (6 bases). The CDR3 runs to 15 residues. Trimming pared 6 bases from V and 4 bases from J, leaving 19 bases between. Germline V lookup: CDR1 SQVTM, CDR2 ANQGSEA. CDR3 sequence (DNA): TGCAGCGTCCTGAATTCGGGACTCCCTTACAATGAGCAGTTCTTC. Its protein product is CSVLNSGLPYNEQFF.

The chain joins TRBV20-1 to TRBJ2-7; D gene unclear. The length of the CDR3 is 11 residues. The germline gives CDR1 DFQATT, CDR2 SNEGSKA (reference sequence). V was trimmed by 3 bases and J by 7 bases, leaving 10 bases between them. DNA of the CDR3: TGCAGTGCTAGGTTCTGGGCTGAGCAGTACTTC. This gives the protein CSARFWAEQYF.

This chain uses TRBV7-2 with TRBJ1-5; D is uncertain. Trimming cost V 4 bases and J 2 bases, with 9 bases left between them. Germline-derived CDR1 and CDR2 are SGHTA and FQGNSA. The length of the CDR3 is 14 residues. CDR3 nucleotide sequence: TGTGCCAGCAGCTCCCCCAGTGGCAATCAGCCCCAGCATTTT. Amino acid sequence: CASSSPSGNQPQHF.

The chain carries TRBV7-9 and TRBJ2-7; no reliable D call. The germline V gene encodes CDR1 SEHNR and CDR2 FQNEAQ (reference sequence). This CDR3 is 11 amino acids long. V was shortened by 5 bases and J by 5 bases, with 7 bases between the two germline ends. This CDR3 is CASSLEHEQYF. The CDR3 DNA reads as TGTGCCAGCAGCCTCGAACACGAGCAGTACTTC.

This rearrangement joins TRBV9 to TRBJ1-1, with D possibly being TRBD1 (6 bases). The CDR3 length is 16 residues. Per germline, CDR1 SGDLS and CDR2 YYNGEE. The V and J ends lost 3 bases and 3 bases respectively, with 18 bases between them. CDR3 region: CASSDRVSQWDTEAFF. CDR3 bases: TGTGCCAGCAGCGACAGGGTTTCGCAATGGGACACTGAAGCTTTCTTT.